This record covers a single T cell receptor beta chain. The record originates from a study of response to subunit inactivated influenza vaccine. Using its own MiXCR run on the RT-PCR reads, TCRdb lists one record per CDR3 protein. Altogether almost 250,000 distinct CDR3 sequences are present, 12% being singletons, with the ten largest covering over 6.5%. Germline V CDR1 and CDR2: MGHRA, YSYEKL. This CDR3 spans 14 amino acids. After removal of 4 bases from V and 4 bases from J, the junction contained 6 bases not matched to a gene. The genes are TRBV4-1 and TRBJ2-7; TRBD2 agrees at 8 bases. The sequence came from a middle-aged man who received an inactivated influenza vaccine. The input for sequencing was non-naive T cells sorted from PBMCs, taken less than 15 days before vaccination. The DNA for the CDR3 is TGCGCCAGCAGCCGTCGGGAGGGCTGGTACGAGCAGTACTTC. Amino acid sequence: CASSRREGWYEQYF.